The 19 T cell receptor beta chains below come from one sample, sequenced in a study of regulatory T cells in long-lasting Graves disease (dated by TCRdb to the early 2020s). In the paper's terms, the time point label means: persistent/refractory GD, antithyroid drugs over 5 years with positive TRAb. For both TCR sequencing and RNA sequencing, RNA was extracted from PBMCs in TRIzol. Library preparation used multiplex PCR. Sequencing took place on an Illumina HiSeq 4000. To build TCR beta libraries, CDR3 regions were amplified by Arm-PCR using iRepertoire HTBI primers. TCRdb trimmed the raw reads at Q25, called clones with MiXCR and kept productive beta chains. Entries that share a CDR3 protein sequence are merged under the most common genes and DNA. Counted in this sample were about 430,000 distinct CDR3 sequences; roughly a fifth of them appeared once. Around an eighth of the sample is taken by the ten largest.

The starting material was peripheral blood mononuclear cells (PBMCs), obtained when the disease was refractory, from a patient treated with antithyroid drugs. The receptor source for this set is a female donor with Graves disease.

This clonotype has ten or more counts. The chain carries TRBV2 and TRBJ2-7; 12 nucleotides agree with TRBD1. Trimming took 7 bases from V and 6 from J; bases not matched to a gene: 10. The germline V gene has CDR1 SNHLY and CDR2 FYNNEI. The CDR3 length is 15 residues. The CDR3, as DNA: TGTGCCAGCACCACGGGACAGGGGGCACTCTCCGAGCAGTACTTC. Its protein product is CASTTGQGALSEQYF.

In this sample, this clonotype turned up many times. The V call is TRBV2, the J call TRBJ2-7; 13 bases line up with TRBD2. V was pared by 5 bases and J by 4 bases, with 5 bases of the junction left unmatched. The CDR3 is 15 amino acids. CDR1 is SNHLY, CDR2 FYNNEI, per germline. The CDR3 spells CASSPRTSGSYEQYF. CDR3 DNA sequence: TGTGCCAGCAGTCCCAGGACTAGCGGGAGTTACGAGCAGTACTTC. Complete variable domain (other parts from reference TRBV2 and TRBJ2-7): EPEVTQTPSHQVTQMGQEVILRCVPISNHLYFYWYRQILGQKVEFLVSFYNNEISEKSEIFDDQFSVERPDGSNFTLKIRSTKLEDSAMYFCASSPRTSGSYEQYFGPGTRLTVT.

This clonotype was seen at least ten times. The rearrangement uses TRBV20-1 and TRBJ2-7; 8 bases are shared with TRBD1. The CDR3 sequence is 14 residues long. V lost 8 bases, J lost 6 bases, and 15 bases stayed unmatched. Germline CDR1 reads DFQATT; CDR2 reads SNEGSKA (reference sequence). The CDR3 is CSPPLRDRNSEQYF. The CDR3 bases are TGCAGTCCACCCCTCCGGGACAGGAACTCCGAGCAGTACTTC.

This clonotype was counted between two and nine times. This sequence joins TRBV5-5 and TRBJ2-7; maybe TRBD2 (5 bases). V was pared by 2 bases and J by 2 bases, with 14 bases between. Germline CDR1 is SGHKS and CDR2 is YYEKEE (reference sequence). This CDR3 has 15 amino acids. The CDR3 sequence is CASSFPGIETYEQYF. CDR3 in DNA: TGTGCCAGCAGCTTTCCGGGAATCGAGACCTACGAGCAGTACTTC. The full variable domain, with the rest looked up from reference TRBV5-5 and TRBJ2-7, is DAGVTQSPTHLIKTRGQQVTLRCSPISGHKSVSWYQQVLGQGPQFIFQYYEKEERGRGNFPDRFSARQFPNYSSELNVNALLLGDSALYLCASSFPGIETYEQYFGPGTRLTVT.

CDR3 bases: TGTGCCACCAGTCCGTTCCAGCGCAAAGGGTCCGGGGAGCTGTTTTTT. It is translated as CATSPFQRKGSGELFF. The rearrangement uses TRBV15 and TRBJ2-2; D is undetermined. V was pared by 6 bases and J by 6 bases, with 20 bases between. This CDR3 spans 16 amino acids. CDR1 and CDR2 from the germline V gene are LNHNV and YYDKDF (reference sequence).

This clonotype was seen a handful of times. V is TRBV24-1 and J is TRBJ2-7; no clear D. The V gene's germline CDR1 is KGHDR and CDR2 SFDVKD. This CDR3 region has 13 residues. V shed 7 bases and J shed 2 bases, with 11 bases lying between them. The CDR3 sequence is CATSRTETYEQYF. The CDR3, as DNA: TGTGCCACCAGCCGGACGGAAACCTACGAGCAGTACTTC.

This clonotype has only a few counts. The chain employs TRBV5-1 and TRBJ2-3, with D perhaps assigned TRBD1 or TRBD2 (5 bases each). The CDR3 covers 13 residues. Germline V CDR1 and CDR2: SGHRS, YFSETQ. Trimming cost V 3 bases and J 1 base, with 6 bases left between them. CDR3 nucleotides: TGCGCCAGCAGCTGGGACGGCACAGATACGCAGTATTTT. It is translated as CASSWDGTDTQYF.

This clonotype was seen at least ten times. This sequence joins TRBV20-1 and TRBJ2-5, with D hard to call. The CDR3 totals 13 residues. V gave up 3 bases and J gave up 1 base, with 9 bases separating them. Germline CDR1 DFQATT, CDR2 SNEGSKA (reference sequence). DNA of the CDR3: TGCAGTGCTAGTAGAATTCTCCAAGAGACCCAGTACTTC. It translates to CSASRILQETQYF.

V usage is TRBV7-9 and J usage is TRBJ1-1; the D gene is possibly TRBD1 (6 bases). Trimming pared 3 bases from V and 5 bases from J, leaving 13 bases between. This CDR3 has 14 residues. In germline, CDR1 is SEHNR, CDR2 FQNEAQ (reference sequence). This CDR3 reads CASSFGRGTTEAFF. DNA for the CDR3: TGTGCCAGCAGCTTTGGGAGGGGGACAACTGAAGCTTTCTTT.

This chain links TRBV28 with TRBJ2-3; 10 bases match TRBD1. V trimming: 6 bases; J trimming: 4 bases; junction bases outside the gene matches: 4. Germline V CDR1 and CDR2: MDHEN, SYDVKM. This CDR3 is built from 14 residues. This chain's CDR3 is CASRGTGASDTQYF. DNA for the CDR3: TGTGCCAGCAGAGGGACAGGGGCGTCAGATACGCAGTATTTT.

The chain recombines TRBV7-9 with TRBJ1-1, with 8 bases lining up with TRBD1. Germline values: CDR1 SEHNR, CDR2 FQNEAQ (reference sequence). This CDR3 has 16 residues. V was pared by 0 bases and J by 5 bases, with 8 bases of the junction left unmatched. CDR3 sequence (DNA): TGTGCCAGCAGCTTAGCCGGGACAGGACAGAGAACTGAAGCTTTCTTT. It codes for CASSLAGTGQRTEAFF.

This clonotype showed up many times. The V and J genes are TRBV12-3 or TRBV12-4 and TRBJ2-2, with TRBD2 as a possible D gene (6 bases). The CDR3 runs 15 residues. Trimming pared 6 bases from V and 1 base from J, leaving 12 bases between. CDR3 bases: TGTGCCAGCAGCACCGGGACTGAGAACACCGGGGAGCTGTTTTTT. Residues: CASSTGTENTGELFF.

The J gene is TRBJ1-1, the V gene TRBV19; 7 bases map to TRBD1. This CDR3 is 18 amino acids long. V shed 1 base, J shed 6 bases, and the junction held 17 bases outside the gene matches. Germline assignment: CDR1 LNHDA and CDR2 SQIVND (reference sequence). CDR3 region: CASSIALGGRGQFAEAFF. The CDR3 DNA is TGTGCCAGTAGTATAGCCCTCGGGGGAAGGGGGCAATTCGCTGAAGCTTTCTTT. The full variable domain, with the rest looked up from reference TRBV19 and TRBJ1-1, is DGGITQSPKYLFRKEGQNVTLSCEQNLNHDAMYWYRQDPGQGLRLIYYSQIVNDFQKGDIAEGYSVSREKKESFPLTVTSAQKNPTAFYLCASSIALGGRGQFAEAFFGQGTRLTVV.

This clonotype was seen ten or more times. This chain uses TRBV20-1 with TRBJ2-5; the D is unclear. Trimming stripped 2 bases from V and 7 bases from J, with 14 bases between. Germline V CDR1 and CDR2: DFQATT, SNEGSKA (reference sequence). The CDR3 has 13 amino acids. DNA of the CDR3: TGCAGTGCTAGACTCGGGCATCGGCGGACCCAGTACTTC. Translation gives CSARLGHRRTQYF.

As concerns this clonotype: A single base is all that separates this from a far larger clone, so a read error is likely. V usage is TRBV7-8 and J usage is TRBJ2-1; D is possibly TRBD2 (6 bases). CDR1 and CDR2 (germline): SGHVS, FQNEAQ. The CDR3 spans 15 residues. Here the CDR3 reads CAGSLYGSDYNEQFF. The CDR3 DNA is TGTGCCGGCAGCTTATACGGGAGTGACTACAATGAGCAGTTCTTC.

This clonotype was counted at least ten times. The rearrangement links TRBV2 to TRBJ2-2; 10 nucleotides agree with TRBD2. CDR3 length: 14 amino acids. Per the germline V gene, CDR1 is SNHLY and CDR2 is FYNNEI. The V segment lost 8 bases and the J segment 1 base; nucleotides outside the gene matches: 1. CDR3 residues: CASRTSGNTGELFF. The DNA for the CDR3 is TGTGCCAGCCGGACTAGCGGGAACACCGGGGAGCTGTTTTTT.

This clonotype was picked up many times. The genes are TRBV6-2 or TRBV6-3 and TRBJ1-6; 10 nucleotides agree with TRBD1. The germline gives CDR1 MNHEY, CDR2 SVGEGT. J was trimmed by 7 bases and V by 5 bases; bases with no gene match: 8. This CDR3 has 16 amino acids. The CDR3 DNA sequence: TGTGCCAGCAGTGAAGCCAAGGGACAGGGGAATTCACCCCTCCACTTT. Translated, it gives CASSEAKGQGNSPLHF.

This chain links TRBV29-1 with TRBJ1-4, with 9 bases aligning to TRBD1. V dropped 7 bases and J dropped 5; count of bases not matched to a gene: 2. CDR3 length equals 12 residues. Germline assignment: CDR1 SQVTM and CDR2 ANQGSEA. Here the CDR3 reads CSATGGNEKLFF. The DNA of the CDR3 is TGCAGCGCAACAGGGGGCAATGAAAAACTGTTTTTT.

In the case of this clonotype: Just one base apart from a much larger clone, this may be a read error. The CDR3 nucleotides read TGTGCCAGCAGCTTAGGTATCTCTGAAGCTCTCTTT. As protein: CASSLGISEALF. This rearrangement joins TRBV7-2 to TRBJ1-1; D gene unclear. The germline V gene has CDR1 SGHTA and CDR2 FQGNSA. This CDR3 spans 12 amino acids.